This T cell receptor (beta chain) was identified during a study of early T cells in non-severe SARS-CoV-2 infection. TCRdb fed the 5' RACE reads into MiXCR, producing one record per CDR3 protein. The repertoire includes around 93,000 distinct CDR3 sequences, roughly 12% of them detected once, and roughly 4.5% sits in the top ten. This clonotype appeared a few times. Germline V gives CDR1 WSHSY, CDR2 SAAADI. V shed 2 bases and J shed 3 bases, with 0 bases lying between them. The CDR3 is 11 residues long. The V call is TRBV10-2, the J call TRBJ2-3; D is uncertain. The clonotype was recovered from an adult who was a healthcare worker with PCR-confirmed SARS-CoV-2 infection or an uninfected control (not recorded which). Sequencing was performed on whole blood, taken at baseline. The CDR3 region is CASSETDTQYF. The CDR3 DNA reads TGCGCCAGCAGTGAGACAGATACGCAGTATTTT.